Listed below are T cell receptor beta chains from one sample, sequenced in a study of response to subunit inactivated influenza vaccine. TCRdb reprocessed the RT-PCR reads via MiXCR and lists one record per CDR3 protein. Of around 200,000 distinct CDR3 sequences listed, around an eighth were seen once; the top ten hold 20% to 30%. This specimen consisted of CD8+ T cells sorted from PBMCs, obtained roughly 5 days after vaccination. These receptor sequences come from a man aged 50 or older who received an inactivated influenza vaccine. Each CDR3 is given with its conserved first and last residue. Fields, in order: J gene, V gene, clone size, D gene, CDR3 DNA, CDR3 protein. D genes are given only for firm matches. Clone size is given for some rows only: seen once, a few or many times, or a class if the clone is expanded.

TRBJ1-1 TRBV7-9 many NA TGTGCCAGCAGCTTAGGCGGATTGAACACTGAAGCTTTCTTT CASSLGGLNTEAFF
TRBJ2-3 TRBV9 NA TRBD2 TGTGCCAGCAGCGAGAGCGGGAGTTCTGCAGATACGCAGTATTTT CASSESGSSADTQYF
TRBJ2-7 TRBV27 NA NA TGTGCCAGCAGTTCTCTTCTGACCTACGAGCAGTACTTC CASSSLLTYEQYF
TRBJ2-3 TRBV29-1 NA TRBD2 TGCAGCGCACCGAGACTAGCGGGGGGATCCACAGATACGCAGTATTTT CSAPRLAGGSTDTQYF
TRBJ2-5 TRBV6-1 many TRBD2 TGTGCCAGCAGTGAGGGGACTAGCGGAATGAGCCCCCAAGAGACCCAGTACTTC CASSEGTSGMSPQETQYF
TRBJ1-4 TRBV4-3 NA NA TGCGCCAGCAGCCAAGATCTTTCAGGTCTGGATGAAAAACTGTTTTTT CASSQDLSGLDEKLFF
TRBJ2-1 TRBV4-3 few NA TGCGCCAGCAGCCAAGATTGGACGCCTACCTACAATGAGCAGTTCTTC CASSQDWTPTYNEQFF
TRBJ2-3 TRBV12-3/TRBV12-4 many NA TGTGCCAGCAACCTTTTTGGGGGAAACACAGATACGCAGTATTTT CASNLFGGNTDTQYF
TRBJ2-7 TRBV6-2/TRBV6-3 few NA TGTGCCAGCAGTCCCGGTATCTCCCACGAGCAGTACTTC CASSPGISHEQYF
TRBJ1-1 TRBV10-3 NA TRBD1 TGTGCCATCAGAAGACAGGGGAACACTGAAGCTTTCTTT CAIRRQGNTEAFF
TRBJ2-1 TRBV4-3 NA TRBD2 TGCGCCAGCAGCCAAAAGACTAGCGGGATTTACAATGAGCAGTTCTTC CASSQKTSGIYNEQFF
TRBJ1-1 TRBV20-1 NA NA TGCAGTGCTAGAGGTCCGGACCGTCTTATGAACACTGAAGCTTTCTTT CSARGPDRLMNTEAFF
TRBJ2-1 TRBV6-2/TRBV6-3 NA NA TGTGCCAGCGGAACACGGGGATATGAGCAGTTCTTC CASGTRGYEQFF
TRBJ2-5 TRBV6-2/TRBV6-3 NA NA TGTGCCAGCAGTTACGGAGGGTTAGAGACCCAGTACTTC CASSYGGLETQYF
TRBJ2-2 TRBV12-3/TRBV12-4 many NA TGTGCCAGCAGAGAGGGTTCCGGGGAGCTGTTTTTT CASREGSGELFF